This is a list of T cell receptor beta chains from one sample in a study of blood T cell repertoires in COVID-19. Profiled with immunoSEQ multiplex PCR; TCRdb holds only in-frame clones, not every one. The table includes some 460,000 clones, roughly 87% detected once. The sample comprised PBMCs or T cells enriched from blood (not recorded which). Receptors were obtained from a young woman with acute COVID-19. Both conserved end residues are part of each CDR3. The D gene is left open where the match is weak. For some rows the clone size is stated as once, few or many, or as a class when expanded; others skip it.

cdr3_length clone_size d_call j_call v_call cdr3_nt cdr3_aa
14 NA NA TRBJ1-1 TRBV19 TGTGCCAGTAGTATTGGGAGCATGAACACTGAAGCTTTCTTT CASSIGSMNTEAFF
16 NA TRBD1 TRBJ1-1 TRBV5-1 TGCGCCAGCAGCCCGGGTCTCGGGCAGGGGGCCACTGAAGCTTTCTTT CASSPGLGQGATEAFF
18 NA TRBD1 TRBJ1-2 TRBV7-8 TGTGCCAGCAGCATAGCCTTGGGACAGGGGTGGGTAGGGTATGGCTACACCTTC CASSIALGQGWVGYGYTF
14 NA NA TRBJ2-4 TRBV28 TGTGCCAGCAGTCCCGGGACTTTTATAAAAATTCAGTACTTC CASSPGTFIKIQYF
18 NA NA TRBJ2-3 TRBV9 TGTGCCAGCAGCCCCTACGGTACTAGCCGAAGTAGCACAGATACGCAGTATTTT CASSPYGTSRSSTDTQYF
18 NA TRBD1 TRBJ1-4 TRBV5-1 TGCGCCAGCAGCCATAAGCTGGGAGAATCAGGGGGCTCTGAAAAACTGTTTTTT CASSHKLGESGGSEKLFF
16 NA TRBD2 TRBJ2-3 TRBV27 TGTGCCAGCAGTCCCTTACTAGCGGGATGGACAGATACGCAGTATTTT CASSPLLAGWTDTQYF
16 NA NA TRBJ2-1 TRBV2 TGTGCCAGCAATTATAGAGCGGAGAGCTCCTACAATGAGCAGTTCTTC CASNYRAESSYNEQFF
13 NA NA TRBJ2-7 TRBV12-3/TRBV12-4 TGTGCCAGCAGCCCCAGGTACATGGCTCCGCAGTACTTC CASSPRYMAPQYF
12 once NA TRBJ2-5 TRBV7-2 TGTGCCAGCAGCTGGAGCCAAGAGACCCAGTACTTC CASSWSQETQYF
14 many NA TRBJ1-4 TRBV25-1 TGTGCCAGCAGTGAAAATACAGGAAATGAAAAACTGTTTTTT CASSENTGNEKLFF
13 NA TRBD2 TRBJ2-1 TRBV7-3 TGTGCCAGCAGCCTAGCGGGGGGCTATGAGCAGTTCTTC CASSLAGGYEQFF
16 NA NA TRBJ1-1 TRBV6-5 TGTGCCAGCAGTTACTCGATGGGAGGGGGGGACACTGAAGCTTTCTTT CASSYSMGGGDTEAFF
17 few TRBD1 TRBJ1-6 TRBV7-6 TGTGCCAGCAGCCCCAGGACAGGGGTAGAGTATAATTCACCCCTCCACTTT CASSPRTGVEYNSPLHF
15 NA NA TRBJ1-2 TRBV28 TGTGCCAGCAGTAGCACCTCCGGGACTGGATATGGCTACACCTTC CASSSTSGTGYGYTF
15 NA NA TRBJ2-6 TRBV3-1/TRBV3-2 TGTGCCAGCAGCCACAGGGTTTCTGGGGCCAACGTCCTGACTTTC CASSHRVSGANVLTF
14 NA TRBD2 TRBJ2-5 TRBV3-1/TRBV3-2 TGTGCCAGCAGCGTAGACTGGGGGGGGGAGACCCAGTACTTC CASSVDWGGETQYF
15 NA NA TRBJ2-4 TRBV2 TGTGCCAGCAGTGAAAACGGGGGACAGAAAAACATTCAGTACTTC CASSENGGQKNIQYF
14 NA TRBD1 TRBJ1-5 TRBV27 TGTGCCAGCAGCAGGACAGGGAGCAATCAGCCCCAGCATTTT CASSRTGSNQPQHF
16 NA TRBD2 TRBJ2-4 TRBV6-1 TGTGCCAGCAGTGCGATAGCGGGAGAGGCCAAAAACATTCAGTACTTC CASSAIAGEAKNIQYF
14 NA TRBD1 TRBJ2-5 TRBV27 TGTGCCAGCAGTAAGGGACAGGGGGGGGAGACCCAGTACTTC CASSKGQGGETQYF
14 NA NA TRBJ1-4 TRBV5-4 TGTGCCAGCAGCTTCCAGGGTGCTAATGAAAAACTGTTTTTT CASSFQGANEKLFF
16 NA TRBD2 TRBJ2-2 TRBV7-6 TGTGCCAGCAGCCTGCGGACTAGCGGGAGCGCCGGGGAGCTGTTTTTT CASSLRTSGSAGELFF
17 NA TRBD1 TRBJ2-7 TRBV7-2 TGTGCCAGCAGCTTAGGGGACAGGGGCCCGCGTACCTACGAGCAGTACTTC CASSLGDRGPRTYEQYF
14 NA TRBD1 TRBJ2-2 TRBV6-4 TGTGCCAGCAGTGCCGGACAGGGGACCGGGGAGCTGTTTTTT CASSAGQGTGELFF
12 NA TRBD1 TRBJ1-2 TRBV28 TGTGCCACAGGGGGCACAGGGTATGGCTACACCTTC CATGGTGYGYTF
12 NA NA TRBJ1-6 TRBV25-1 TGTGCCAGCAGTACATATGATTCACCCCTCCACTTT CASSTYDSPLHF
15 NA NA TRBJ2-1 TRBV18 TGTGCCAGCTCACCACAGGGTGCGGGATACAATGAGCAGTTCTTC CASSPQGAGYNEQFF
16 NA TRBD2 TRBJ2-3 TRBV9 TGTGCCAGCAGCGTATCAGCGGGGGGGCTCTCAGATACGCAGTATTTT CASSVSAGGLSDTQYF
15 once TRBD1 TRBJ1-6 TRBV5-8 TGTGCCAGCAGCCTACCTGGGACAGAGAATTCACCCCTCCACTTT CASSLPGTENSPLHF
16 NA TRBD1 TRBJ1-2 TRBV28 TGTGCCAGCAGTCAGACAGGGGGGATCTTGAACTATGGCTACACCTTC CASSQTGGILNYGYTF
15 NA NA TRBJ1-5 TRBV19 TGTGCCAGTAGTAAGGTGTGGGCTAGCAATCAGCCCCAGCATTTT CASSKVWASNQPQHF
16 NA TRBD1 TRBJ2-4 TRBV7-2 TGTGCCAGCAGCCTATCCGGGACAGGGAAAACAAACATTCAGTACTTC CASSLSGTGKTNIQYF
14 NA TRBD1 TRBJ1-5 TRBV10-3 TGTGCCATCAATGGACAGGGGAGCAATCAGCCCCAGCATTTT CAINGQGSNQPQHF
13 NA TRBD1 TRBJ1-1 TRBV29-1 TGCAGCGTCCGCCGGACAGGGGCCGCGGAAGCTTTCTTT CSVRRTGAAEAFF
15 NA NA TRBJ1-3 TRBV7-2 TGTGCCAGCAGCTTAGAGGGGGGGGCGGGAAACACCATATATTTT CASSLEGGAGNTIYF
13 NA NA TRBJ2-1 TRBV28 TGTGCCACCGAGTGGGAGGTCTCCAATGAGCAGTTCTTC CATEWEVSNEQFF
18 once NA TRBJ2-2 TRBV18 TGTGCCAGCTCACCGAATGTTGTGGAGGGGATGAACGTTGGGGAGCTGTTTTTT CASSPNVVEGMNVGELFF
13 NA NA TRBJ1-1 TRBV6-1 TGTGCCAGCAGTGATTCCCGCCAGGGTAGACCTTTCTTT CASSDSRQGRPFF
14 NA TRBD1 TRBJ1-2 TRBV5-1 TGCGCCAGCAGCTTGGGACAGGGGGCGTGGGGCTACACCTTC CASSLGQGAWGYTF
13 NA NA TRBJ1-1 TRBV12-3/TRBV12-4 TGTGCCAGCAGTTTGGCGGGTGACACTGAAGCTTTCTTT CASSLAGDTEAFF
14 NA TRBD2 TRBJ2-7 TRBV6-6 TGTGCCAGCAACTCTGTTAGCGGGACATACGAGCAGTACTTC CASNSVSGTYEQYF
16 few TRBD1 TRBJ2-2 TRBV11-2 TGTGCCAGCAGCCTTCAACAGGGGGCCGTCGGCGGGGAGCTGTTTTTT CASSLQQGAVGGELFF
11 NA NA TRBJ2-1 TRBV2 TGTGCCAGCAGTGACATAGCAGAGCAGTTCTTC CASSDIAEQFF